The entry that follows covers one T cell receptor (beta chain) sequence. Its matching antigen is unknown. The data were taken from a study of Ad26.COV2.S vaccination and SARS-CoV-2 variants. Study at large: In the study, Ad26.COV2.S was injected intramuscularly once, or twice 56 days apart. Broader study findings: Vaccinees displayed broader spike-specific TCR repertoires than placebo recipients. Recipients of either vaccine or placebo displayed similar breadth of non-spike TCRs.

The assay was immunoSEQ multiplex PCR, and TCRdb's table has in-frame clones only and misses some. The sample carries 200,000 to 250,000 clones, roughly 90% recorded once. Treatment in this sample: some 20 received Ad26.COV2.S at low or high dose, single or two shots; about 5 received placebo; per-sample allocation not given. Collection of samples fell on day 63 after the first vaccine or placebo injection. Vaccination used an Ad26 vector expressing Wuhan-strain SARS-CoV-2 spike. This CDR3 comprises 11 residues. The V gene lost 9 bases and the J gene lost 4 bases, with 9 bases spanning the gap. The sequencing here drew on peripheral blood, taken in a trial of Ad26.COV2.S vaccine versus placebo. The sequence derives from a person aged 18-60 years who received the Ad26.COV2.S COVID-19 vaccine or a placebo. The chain has TRBV12-3 or TRBV12-4 and TRBJ2-5; D unresolved. The CDR3 region has the DNA TGTGCCAGTTCGAAGGGAGAGACCCAGTACTTC. Translation gives CASSKGETQYF.